These 18 T cell receptor beta chains share one sample of origin, sequenced in a study of blood T cell repertoires in COVID-19. Clones were read by immunoSEQ multiplex PCR, and TCRdb kept only the in-frame ones, dropping some. The sample shows a few hundred thousand clones, about 86% of them seen only once. Source material: peripheral blood. The receptors originated from an older man with acute or convalescent COVID-19.

The V and J genes are TRBV6-5 and TRBJ1-1; weak D call: TRBD1 (5 bases). The germline V gene encodes CDR1 MNHEY and CDR2 SVGAGI. Trimming removed 6 bases at V and 4 bases at J, with 15 bases between. The CDR3 is made up of 14 amino acids. CDR3 nucleotides: TGTGCCAGCAGCCCCCTAGGGAGGGGCACTGAAGCTTTCTTT. Translated: CASSPLGRGTEAFF.

J is TRBJ2-3 and V is TRBV2; 10 bases match TRBD2. CDR3 size: 17 residues. CDR1 is SNHLY, CDR2 FYNNEI, per germline. Trimming cost V 6 bases and J 4 bases; bases outside gene matches: 13. CDR3 coding DNA: TGTGCCAGCAGACTAGCGGGGCTCCGGGAGGGCTCAGATACGCAGTATTTT. Translating it yields CASRLAGLREGSDTQYF.

The genes are TRBV12-5 and TRBJ2-5; perhaps TRBD2 as D (6 bases). This CDR3 is 13 amino acids long. V was shortened by 3 bases and J by 4 bases, with 9 bases between the two germline ends. Germline-derived CDR1 and CDR2 are LGHNT and FRNRAP. CDR3 DNA: TGTGCTAGTGGTTTCGGGGGTTCAGAGACCCAGTACTTC. Its translation is CASGFGGSETQYF.

The chain uses TRBV5-1 and TRBJ1-1, with 10 positions matching TRBD1. The CDR3 is 16 amino acids. Germline V gene lookup returns CDR1 SGHRS and CDR2 YFSETQ. With V trimmed by 4 bases and J by 1 base, 7 bases remained unmatched. For the CDR3, the DNA is TGCGCCAGCAGCACGAGACAGGGGGCCGGGAACACTGAAGCTTTCTTT. Protein: CASSTRQGAGNTEAFF.

This clone was recorded only once. The V call is TRBV7-9, the J call TRBJ2-2; the D gene is possibly TRBD1 (5 bases). V lost 1 base and J lost 5, with 5 bases in between. Germline V gives CDR1 SEHNR, CDR2 FQNEAQ (reference sequence). CDR3 length equals 13 residues. This chain's CDR3 is CASSLEGTGELFF. Written as DNA, the CDR3 is TGTGCCAGCAGCTTAGAGGGGACCGGGGAGCTGTTTTTT.

The chain is built from TRBV5-1 and TRBJ2-3; 7 bases are shared with TRBD1. The CDR3 totals 14 residues. In germline, CDR1 is SGHRS, CDR2 YFSETQ. The junction had 4 bases not matched to a gene; V was cut back by 4 bases and J by 2 bases. The CDR3 region is CASSQGQSTDTQYF. The CDR3 DNA reads as TGCGCCAGCAGCCAGGGACAGTCCACAGATACGCAGTATTTT. The full variable domain, its missing parts supplied by reference TRBV5-1 and TRBJ2-3, is KAGVTQTPRYLIKTRGQQVTLSCSPISGHRSVSWYQQTPGQGLQFLFEYFSETQRNKGNFPGRFSGRQFSNSRSEMNVSTLELGDSALYLCASSQGQSTDTQYFGPGTRLTVL.

This rearrangement joins TRBV9 to TRBJ2-7; D perhaps matches TRBD2 (5 bases). CDR3 size: 14 residues. CDR1 and CDR2 (germline): SGDLS, YYNGEE. V lost 4 bases and J lost 5, with 16 bases in between. DNA of the CDR3: TGTGCCAGCAGCCCGAAGAGAGAGGGCCACGAGCAGTACTTC. It yields the protein CASSPKREGHEQYF.

The chain has TRBV19 and TRBJ1-1, with D uncertain. Trimming stripped 4 bases from V and 0 bases from J, with 12 bases between. The germline V gene encodes CDR1 LNHDA and CDR2 SQIVND (reference sequence). The CDR3 totals 15 residues. This chain's CDR3 is CASSTTFPVNTEAFF. CDR3 sequence (DNA): TGTGCCAGTAGTACCACTTTTCCCGTGAACACTGAAGCTTTCTTT.

The V call is TRBV6-4, the J call TRBJ2-2, with 8 bases fitting TRBD2. Germline-derived CDR1 and CDR2 are MRHNA and SNTAGT. V shed 2 bases and J 4 bases; nucleotides not matched to a gene: 3. The CDR3 runs 15 residues. The CDR3 protein is CASSDLAGGTGELFF. The DNA of the CDR3 is TGTGCCAGCAGTGACCTGGCGGGAGGCACCGGGGAGCTGTTTTTT.

This clone was detected a few times. The genes are TRBV9 and TRBJ2-3, with D uncertain. The CDR3 length is 15 residues. The germline V gene has CDR1 SGDLS and CDR2 YYNGEE. V lost 2 bases and J lost 6, with 16 bases in between. The CDR3 region has the DNA TGTGCCAGCAGCGTTGGTCCGGTTCGGTCGGATACGCAGTATTTT. It is translated as CASSVGPVRSDTQYF.

The chain uses TRBV19 and TRBJ2-1; 10 bases fit TRBD2. V lost 3 bases, J lost 5 bases, and 4 bases stayed unmatched. The CDR3 is 15 amino acids. Looked up from germline, CDR1 is LNHDA and CDR2 is SQIVND (reference sequence). This CDR3 reads CASSILAGGNNEQFF. The CDR3 coding sequence is TGTGCCAGTAGTATTTTAGCGGGGGGTAACAATGAGCAGTTCTTC. The full variable domain, its missing parts supplied by reference TRBV19 and TRBJ2-1, is DGGITQSPKYLFRKEGQNVTLSCEQNLNHDAMYWYRQDPGQGLRLIYYSQIVNDFQKGDIAEGYSVSREKKESFPLTVTSAQKNPTAFYLCASSILAGGNNEQFFGPGTRLTVL.

The chain recombines TRBV6-2 or TRBV6-3 with TRBJ1-1, with 8 bases identical to TRBD1. Per germline, CDR1 MNHEY and CDR2 SVGEGT. Losses at the gene ends were 2 bases for V and 4 bases for J; bases not matched to a gene: 3. The CDR3 sequence is 14 residues long. The CDR3 sequence is CASSYQGAVTEAFF. In nucleotides, the CDR3 is TGTGCCAGCAGTTACCAGGGGGCCGTCACTGAAGCTTTCTTT.

J is TRBJ1-1 and V is TRBV5-4, with a tentative D call TRBD1 (5 bases). The V and J ends lost 4 bases and 0 bases respectively, with 10 bases between them. This CDR3 contains 14 residues. Germline CDR1 SGHNT, CDR2 YYREEE (reference sequence). For the CDR3, the DNA is TGTGCCAGCAGCCAAGACAGTATGAACACTGAAGCTTTCTTT. Translation gives CASSQDSMNTEAFF.

The table lists this clone with a few counts. J is TRBJ1-4 and V is TRBV6-6, with D maybe TRBD1 (5 bases). The CDR3 runs to 16 residues. Per germline, CDR1 MNHNY and CDR2 SVGAGI (reference sequence). V lost 5 bases and J lost 4, with 17 bases in between. Here the CDR3 DNA reads TGTGCCAGCAGTGGACTCGGGGGTGGAGGTAATGAAAAACTGTTTTTT. This encodes CASSGLGGGGNEKLFF.

This chain links TRBV7-9 with TRBJ1-2; D ambiguous. CDR1 is SEHNR, CDR2 FQNEAQ, per germline (reference sequence). The CDR3 length is 15 residues. Trimming cost V 1 base and J 1 base, with 10 bases left between them. The chain's CDR3 is CASSLGGHGNYGYTF. Here the CDR3 DNA reads TGTGCCAGCAGCTTAGGAGGCCACGGTAACTATGGCTACACCTTC.

The chain recombines TRBV15 with TRBJ2-6, with D possibly TRBD1 on 6 matching bases. With 4 bases removed from V and 1 base from J, the gap between germline ends came to 11 bases. This CDR3 spans 16 amino acids. Germline CDR1 is LNHNV and CDR2 is YYDKDF (reference sequence). CDR3 in amino acids: CATSNAGESGANVLTF. The CDR3 DNA reads TGTGCCACCAGCAATGCAGGGGAATCTGGGGCCAACGTCCTGACTTTC.

The gene calls are TRBV7-2 and TRBJ2-2, with a possible D match to TRBD2 (5 bases). Germline CDR1 and CDR2: SGHTA and FQGNSA. The CDR3 sequence is 17 residues long. Trimming took off 4 bases at V and 4 bases at J, with 19 bases between the two ends. CDR3 sequence (DNA): TGTGCCAGCAGCTGGCAAGGTACTCGGAGGATCACCGGGGAGCTGTTTTTT. This translates into CASSWQGTRRITGELFF.

The chain uses TRBV7-9 and TRBJ2-1; 7 nucleotides match TRBD2. The germline V gene encodes CDR1 SEHNR and CDR2 FQNEAQ (reference sequence). The CDR3 spans 15 residues. The V and J ends lost 5 bases and 0 bases, in that order; junction bases with no gene match: 4. This CDR3 is CASSPSGTSYNEQFF. The DNA for the CDR3 is TGTGCCAGCAGCCCCAGCGGGACCTCCTACAATGAGCAGTTCTTC.